The clone carrying this T cell receptor (beta chain) was counted only a few times. The data originate from a study of T cells in Graves' hyperthyroidism and ophthalmopathy. The CDR3 runs to 14 residues. V gave up 0 bases and J gave up 7 bases, with 12 bases separating them. Looked up from germline, CDR1 is MGHRA and CDR2 is YSYEKL. Amplified regions were TCR beta CDR3 sequences from RNA transcripts. The HTBI primer set was used in a first-round RT-PCR of the TCR CDR3. TCRdb used MiXCR to reprocess the multiplex PCR reads, holding one entry per CDR3 protein. The repertoire includes about 530,000 distinct CDR3 sequences, over 15% of them detected once, and approximately 16% sits in the top ten.

Sequenced material: blood. The receptor was isolated from a woman between 18 and 30 years old with Graves' ophthalmopathy. This rearrangement joins TRBV4-1 to TRBJ1-2; D is uncertain. The DNA for the CDR3 is TGCGCCAGCAGCCAAGAAGGCATTTTATTTGGCTACACCTTC. Its translation: CASSQEGILFGYTF.